The text below deals with one T cell receptor beta chain. The length of the CDR3 is 15 residues. The germline V gene encodes CDR1 MNHEY and CDR2 SMNVEV (reference sequence). Unmatched junction bases numbered 10, after V lost 4 bases and J lost 7 bases. Profiled with immunoSEQ multiplex PCR; TCRdb holds only in-frame clones, not every one. The sample carries more than 300,000 clones, about nine tenths recorded once. The data stem from a study of blood T cell repertoires in COVID-19. Recruitment covered 25 or so US areas and drew participants whose ages spanned roughly 18 to 95 years. Participant-given clinical history determined each cohort assignment.

This clonotype originated in a woman aged 18-29 years who had recovered from COVID-19. J is TRBJ2-1 and V is TRBV27, with TRBD2 matching 7 bases. Sequenced material: PBMCs or T cells enriched from blood (not recorded which). CDR3 sequence (DNA): TGTGCCAGCAGTTCCAAACTTGGGGGAGGGAATGAGCAGTTCTTC. It yields the protein CASSSKLGGGNEQFF.